This TCR beta chain was recovered during a study of cytomegalovirus exposure and HLA in healthy donors (dated by TCRdb to about 2017). In terms of the full investigation: In an earlier analysis of 587 of the donors, about 270 Gb of sequence data and roughly 100 million unique TCR beta sequences from approximately 180 million T cells were reported. The aim of the study was to test whether cataloging public T cell receptors could identify signatures of past pathogen exposure. High-throughput TCR immunosequencing, statistical association of individual TCRs with disease status, and machine learning were combined to predict cytomegalovirus infection status. An early release covering roughly 580 HLA-typed donors comprised around 300 gigabases of sequencing data and about 90 million unique TCR sequences. A separate validation cohort of over a hundred different subjects was used in addition to the approximately 700-subject first cohort. Both class I and class II loci were covered by HLA typing, at four-digit resolution. A later genetic analysis used genome-wide SNP genotypes for about 60% of the 666 donors, treating that subset as a discovery cohort. To decide whether each TCR beta V gene segment behaved as functional or pseudogenic, an earlier analysis of several hundred of the donors relied on high-throughput TCR beta sequencing. In a later analysis, previously published TCR beta repertoires from 600 to 850 donors were re-analyzed and high-resolution HLA genotyping was added so that TCR occurrence patterns could be studied. Rather than using new phenotypic data, the later analysis identified candidate immune exposures from TCR beta sequences and from how often those sequences occurred across donors. The genetic ancestry cluster associated with self-reported Caucasian donors included 80% to 90% of the 300 to 450 genotyped donors. Donor age, sex, ethnicity and CMV serostatus were compiled alongside the repertoire data. All discovery cohort repertoires had been generated using a single sequencing platform. Among around 400 genotyped donors of the cohort, an average of approximately 240,000 unique TCR beta nucleotide sequences were sequenced per donor, roughly a sixth of them non-productive. The T cell repertoires of 666 subjects were profiled by immunosequencing and related to cytomegalovirus serostatus. Roughly 5 DR-DQ haplotypes were treated as single units for association and clustering because of strong linkage in the cohort. The number of donors typed differed by locus, with roughly 629-640 for A, B, C, DRB1 and DQB1, approximately 500 for DQA1, nearly 610 for DPA1, and some 440 for DPB1. Broad study findings and their caveats: The authors suggested that the approach could potentially be extended to other disease states and immunological phenotypes. Because HLA typing was unavailable for some donors at each locus, only the typed subset was used in association tests. In a later analysis, TCR association rates were found to vary across HLA loci, with the most associated TCRs seen for DRB1 alleles and the fewest for HLA-C alleles. Assigning TCR associations to individual alleles was difficult when HLA alleles, especially DR and DQ, strongly co-occurred. A further reported finding was that TCR beta sequences accurately predicted the HLA-A and HLA-B alleles for most subjects in the first cohort. Compared with equally common non-associated chains, HLA-associated TCR beta chains in a later analysis were more clonally expanded and had lower generation probabilities. Across donors, most TCR sequences were observed very rarely, whereas some public TCRs were present in many individuals. V-gene and J-gene trimming of TCR beta chains was associated with a missense DCLRE1C variant in a later genetic analysis, and the association was replicated in an independent cohort. Because the 87-base-pair reads could not distinguish some IMGT-functional V segments, including TRBV6-2 and TRBV6-3, those segments were excluded. A later analysis found that most CMV-associated TCR beta chains appeared HLA-restricted, with HLA associations seemingly driven largely by CMV exposure. A later genetic analysis reported fewer N-insertions in productive TCRs among donors in an Asian-associated ancestry cluster than the approximately 670-donor mean. For the cohort, immune exposure information was limited to CMV serostatus. Because counts were too low, about 15 rarely observed V segments, including chromosome 9 orphons, were left out of the earlier analysis of 587 of the donors. The cohort was sequenced for TCR beta chains only, and without alpha or paired-chain data the features that could be detected were limited. Correlated functional status among segregating V segments might reflect linkage disequilibrium, but an unknown experimental factor could not be ruled out. A cluster of highly shared sequence variants was judged likely to be a technical artifact of the sequencing pipeline. The study gave a list of some 150 TCR beta chains associated with cytomegalovirus. In both the original and validation cohorts, the classifier was reported to diagnose cytomegalovirus status with high specificity and sensitivity. In vitro tests confirmed that a few of the cytomegalovirus-associated TCR beta chains recognize cytomegalovirus antigens. In a later analysis, several top co-occurrence clusters were reported to appear linked to parvovirus B19, influenza, CMV and Epstein-Barr virus. A later analysis associated some 17,000 TCR beta sequences with specific HLA alleles at a false discovery rate of 0.05. In an earlier analysis of approximately 590 of the donors, most TCR beta V segments appeared in productive rearrangements about 87% or about 30% of the time, broadly matching IMGT annotations. Presence/absence analyses assumed roughly uniform sequencing depth across donors, an assumption that may not hold.

Turning to this clone: Its cognate antigen has yet to be identified. Qualities for individual bases were not recorded, and no much larger clone is one base off.

V ends up 5 bases short and J 6 bases short, with an unmatched junction base count of 5. The CDR1 and CDR2 encoded by the germline V gene (reference sequence) are LNHDA and SQIVND. The CDR3 contains 14 residues, cysteine and phenylalanine counted. The entry retains the CDR3 DNA only, 42 bases that are in frame from base 1. The protocol used for the library was the immunoSEQ multiplex PCR assay. For the multiplex PCR, a mixture combining 60 forward primers for TCR Vbeta segments and 13 reverse primers for TCR Jbeta segments was used. The CDR3 region of rearranged TCR beta genes was amplified from genomic DNA with a multiplex PCR assay. Amplified TCR beta libraries were sequenced as 87-base-pair reads on the Illumina HiSeq System. Per the source publication's procedure: A later analysis tallied 75 million to 95 million unique TCR beta chains across the 600 to 700 repertoires, and around 10 million of those chains were shared by two or more donors. A nearest-neighbor algorithm error-corrected the raw reads and collapsed the reads into unique sequences, merging closely related sequences to remove PCR and sequencing errors. Alignment of CDR3 sequences to IMGT reference sequences was used to assign V, D and J gene segments. Each retained sequence needed at least a six-nucleotide match to both a V gene segment and a J gene segment. Rearrangements were called productive when the CDR3 lacked stop codons and stayed in frame with V and J; all others were non-productive. Following IMGT convention, CDR3 was defined as the stretch from the second conserved V-encoded cysteine up to the conserved J-encoded phenylalanine. In an earlier analysis of more than 550 of the donors, sequences lacking an unambiguous match to a single V gene segment were excluded. In an earlier analysis of almost 600 of the donors, a V segment was called functional when productive rearrangements were above 56.7%, and segregating when the standard deviation between donors exceeded 5%. A statistical classification framework was developed to diagnose cytomegalovirus status using the catalog of TCR beta chain sequences. A later analysis assigned V and J genes by comparing TCR nucleotide sequences with IMGT/GENE-DB human TR gene sequences. In a later analysis, CDR3 sequences and most-parsimonious VDJ recombination scenarios were assigned using the TCRdist pipeline. A later analysis defined each TCR beta chain by its CDR3 amino acid sequence plus V-gene family, and excluded reads lacking a unique V-gene family. A later analysis removed 592 highly shared, low-generation-probability nucleotide sequences to deal with suspected cross-contamination and a sequencing artifact. In a later analysis, a clonal expansion index was calculated for each public chain from normalized within-repertoire ranks of inferred template counts. Generation probabilities in a later analysis came from a VDJ recombination model fitted to out-of-frame rearrangements, and those results were checked against IGoR. In a later analysis, TCR-TCR, TCR-HLA and TCR-CMV co-occurrence was scored with hypergeometric tests, and a repertoire-size bias correction was applied to TCR pairs. To estimate false discovery rates, a later analysis permuted the HLA or CMV assignments 20 times. In a later analysis, co-occurring TCRs were grouped using DBSCAN, with TCRdist sequence similarity added in when clustering inside HLA-allele-positive subsets. Repertoires with fewer than 30,000 or more than 120,000 public chains were left out of co-occurrence clustering, as were a few repertoires with anomalous nucleotide sharing. TCRdb holds this immuneACCESS table with in-frame rearrangements only. Some clones are missing; in checked studies, unresolved V genes explain under half, and the rest has no known cause. V, J and clone size reflect that table, while D and trimming were determined from the DNA. The sample yields some 41,000 clones; approximately 63% were counted once. The top ten clonotypes cover about 4% of the sample.

The cohort was made up of 500 to 800 healthy bone marrow donors. All cohort members were sampled while nominally healthy, although unrecorded immune exposures were likely present. The donor tested CMV seronegative and was one of the 352 seronegative cohort members. A peripheral blood sample was provided by each donor, and peripheral blood mononuclear cells were used for TCR beta sequencing. Genomic DNA was extracted from the blood cell samples with the Qiagen DNeasy Blood Extraction Kit. Recombination connected TRBV19 to TRBJ1-5; 9 bases in the middle match TRBD1. The source of this sequence is a man aged 35-49 years in good health and CMV-seronegative. The sequencing sample was made of PBMCs. The CDR3 here reads CASSFGTGIQPQHF. The sequenced DNA is TGTGCCAGTAGTTTCGGGACAGGGATTCAGCCCCAGCATTTT.